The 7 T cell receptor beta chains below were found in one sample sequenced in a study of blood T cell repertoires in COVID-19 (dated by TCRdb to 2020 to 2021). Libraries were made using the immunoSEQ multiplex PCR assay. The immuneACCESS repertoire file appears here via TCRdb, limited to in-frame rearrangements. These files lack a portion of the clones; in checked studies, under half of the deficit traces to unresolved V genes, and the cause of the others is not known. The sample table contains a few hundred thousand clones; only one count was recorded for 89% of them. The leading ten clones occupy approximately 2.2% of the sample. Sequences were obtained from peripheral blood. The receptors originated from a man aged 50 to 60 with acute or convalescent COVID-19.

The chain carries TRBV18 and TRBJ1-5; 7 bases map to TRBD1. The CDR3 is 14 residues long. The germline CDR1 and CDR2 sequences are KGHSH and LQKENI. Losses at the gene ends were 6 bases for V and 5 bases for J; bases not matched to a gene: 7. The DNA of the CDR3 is TGTGCCAGCTCGGCGGGACAGATTTATCAGCCCCAGCATTTT. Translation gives CASSAGQIYQPQHF.

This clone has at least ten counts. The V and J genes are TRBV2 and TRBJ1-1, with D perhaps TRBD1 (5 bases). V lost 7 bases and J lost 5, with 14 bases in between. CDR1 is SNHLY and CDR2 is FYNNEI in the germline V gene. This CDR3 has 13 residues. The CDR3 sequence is CASTEGDYTEAFF. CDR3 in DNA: TGTGCCAGCACCGAAGGGGATTATACTGAAGCTTTCTTT.

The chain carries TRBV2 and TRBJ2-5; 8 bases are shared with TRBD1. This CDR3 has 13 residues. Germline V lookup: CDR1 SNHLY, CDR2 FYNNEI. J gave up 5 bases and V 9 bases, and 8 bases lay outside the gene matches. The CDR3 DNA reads TGTGCCAGGGGCGTCAACAGGGGGGAGACCCAGTACTTC. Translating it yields CARGVNRGETQYF.

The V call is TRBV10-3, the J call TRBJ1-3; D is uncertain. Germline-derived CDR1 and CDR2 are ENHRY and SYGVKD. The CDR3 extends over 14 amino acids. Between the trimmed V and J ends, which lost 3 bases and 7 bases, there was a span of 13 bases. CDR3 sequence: CAISDPPQENTIYF. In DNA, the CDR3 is TGTGCCATCAGTGACCCTCCCCAAGAGAACACCATATATTTT.

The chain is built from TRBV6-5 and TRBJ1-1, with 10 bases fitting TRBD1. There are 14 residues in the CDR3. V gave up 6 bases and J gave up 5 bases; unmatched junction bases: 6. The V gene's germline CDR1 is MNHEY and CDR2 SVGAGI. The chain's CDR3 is CASSNGGQGTEAFF. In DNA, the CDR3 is TGTGCCAGCAGCAATGGGGGACAGGGGACTGAAGCTTTCTTT.

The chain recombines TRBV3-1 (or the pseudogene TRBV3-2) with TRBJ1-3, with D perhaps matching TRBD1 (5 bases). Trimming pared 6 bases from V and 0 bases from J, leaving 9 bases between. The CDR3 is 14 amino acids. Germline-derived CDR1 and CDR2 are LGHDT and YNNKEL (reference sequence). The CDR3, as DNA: TGTGCCAGCAGTCGCGACAGCTCTGGAAACACCATATATTTT. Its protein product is CASSRDSSGNTIYF.

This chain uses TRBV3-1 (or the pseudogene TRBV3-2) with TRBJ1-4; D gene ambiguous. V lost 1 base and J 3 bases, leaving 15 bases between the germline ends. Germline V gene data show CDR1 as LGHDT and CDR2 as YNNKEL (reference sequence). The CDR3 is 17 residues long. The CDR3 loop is CASSQVSRPSPNEKLFF. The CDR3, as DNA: TGTGCCAGCAGCCAAGTGTCTAGGCCCAGCCCTAATGAAAAACTGTTTTTT.